These 13 T cell receptor beta chains originate from one sample sequenced in a study of blood T cell repertoires in COVID-19. Profiling relied on immunoSEQ multiplex PCR, and the TCRdb table lists in-frame clones only, not all of them. The data show approximately 87,000 clones, 70% to 90% seen once. The sequenced material came from peripheral blood. Every receptor here comes from a woman older than 75 with acute or convalescent COVID-19.

The chain carries TRBV3-1 (or the pseudogene TRBV3-2) and TRBJ1-2; D is unclear. CDR3 size: 12 residues. Germline assignment: CDR1 LGHDT and CDR2 YNNKEL (reference sequence). V shed 4 bases and J shed 3 bases, with 6 bases lying between them. CDR3 amino acids: CASSPDYYGYTF. The CDR3 DNA is TGTGCCAGCAGCCCCGACTACTATGGCTACACCTTC.

The rearrangement joins TRBV11-2 to TRBJ2-5, with 8 bases lining up with TRBD1. Trimming removed 2 bases from V and 4 bases from J; junction bases left unmatched: 3. Germline V gene data show CDR1 as SGHAT and CDR2 as FQNNGV. The length of the CDR3 is 14 residues. CDR3 region: CASSLQGAGETQYF. The CDR3 nucleotides are TGTGCCAGCAGCTTACAGGGGGCTGGAGAGACCCAGTACTTC.

V is TRBV6-5 and J is TRBJ1-5, with 9 bases lining up with TRBD1. The ends lost 5 bases at V and 7 bases at J; junction bases unmatched: 6. Germline V CDR1 and CDR2: MNHEY, SVGAGI. CDR3 size: 14 residues. CDR3 nucleotides: TGTGCCAGCAGTCCAGGACAGGGGAGGCAGCCCCAGCATTTT. It encodes CASSPGQGRQPQHF.

A few counts support this clone. The chain recombines TRBV5-1 with TRBJ2-2; 7 bases fit TRBD1. The V gene end was trimmed by 0 bases and the J gene end by 7 bases; junction bases not matched to a gene: 9. Germline lookup yields CDR1 SGHRS and CDR2 YFSETQ. This CDR3 has 16 residues. The DNA for the CDR3 is TGCGCCAGCAGCTTGGTAGCAGGGGGAACGGGCGGGGAGCTGTTTTTT. Encoded protein: CASSLVAGGTGGELFF. The whole variable domain, remainder taken from reference TRBV5-1 and TRBJ2-2, is KAGVTQTPRYLIKTRGQQVTLSCSPISGHRSVSWYQQTPGQGLQFLFEYFSETQRNKGNFPGRFSGRQFSNSRSEMNVSTLELGDSALYLCASSLVAGGTGGELFFGEGSRLTVL.

This chain connects TRBV5-5 to TRBJ1-2; perhaps TRBD1 as D (6 bases). Trimming took 4 bases from V and 4 from J, leaving 14 bases between them. CDR1 SGHKS and CDR2 YYEKEE come from the germline V gene (reference sequence). The CDR3 has 14 amino acids. In nucleotides, the CDR3 is TGTGCCAGCAGCCTGACCACAGGGTTCTATGGCTACACCTTC. Residues: CASSLTTGFYGYTF.

V gene TRBV7-9 combines with J gene TRBJ1-2, with 9 bases fitting TRBD1. With V trimmed by 1 base and J by 8 bases, 5 bases remained unmatched. Germline V lookup: CDR1 SEHNR, CDR2 FQNEAQ (reference sequence). The CDR3 is 14 residues long. CDR3 amino acids: CASSLGGTGTGYTF. DNA for the CDR3: TGTGCCAGCAGCTTAGGTGGGACAGGGACCGGCTACACCTTC.

Only a few counts were recorded for this clone. This chain connects TRBV30 to TRBJ1-2, with 8 nucleotides matching TRBD1. The germline CDR1 and CDR2 sequences are GTSNPN and SVGIG (reference sequence). Trimming cost V 3 bases and J 2 bases; bases outside gene matches: 5. CDR3 length: 14 residues. In DNA form, the CDR3 reads TGTGCCTGGAGGGGGTCAGGGGGCAACTATGGCTACACCTTC. This encodes CAWRGSGGNYGYTF.

V usage is TRBV5-6 and J usage is TRBJ2-7, with D tentatively TRBD1 (6 bases). This CDR3 contains 13 residues. V lost 0 bases, J lost 5 bases, and 9 bases lay in between. Per the germline V gene, CDR1 is SGHDT and CDR2 is YYEEEE. CDR3 DNA sequence: TGTGCCAGCAGCTTGGTCAGGGGCAACGAGCAGTACTTC. Residues: CASSLVRGNEQYF.

The genes are TRBV12-3 or TRBV12-4 and TRBJ1-5; no definite D call. The CDR3 runs 13 residues. V was cut by 6 bases and J by 3 bases, with 9 bases left in between. This CDR3 is CASRMTTNQPQHF. The CDR3 bases are TGTGCCAGCAGGATGACAACCAATCAGCCCCAGCATTTT.

The chain combines TRBV3-1 (or the pseudogene TRBV3-2) with TRBJ2-7, with a tentative D call TRBD2 (6 bases). The CDR3 is made up of 13 amino acids. Germline CDR1 reads LGHDT; CDR2 reads YNNKEL (reference sequence). V was cut by 3 bases and J by 11 bases, with 17 bases left in between. The CDR3 DNA sequence: TGTGCCAGCAGCCAGGCCACCGGGACTCCGGAGTACTTC. Translation gives CASSQATGTPEYF.

The chain recombines TRBV19 with TRBJ1-1; 8 positions agree with TRBD1. The V gene end was trimmed by 6 bases and the J gene end by 3 bases; junction bases not matched to a gene: 6. CDR1 and CDR2 (germline): LNHDA, SQIVND (reference sequence). This CDR3 spans 14 amino acids. The CDR3 DNA is TGTGCCAGTAGCCGACAGGGGAGGGACACTGAAGCTTTCTTT. Residues: CASSRQGRDTEAFF.

J is TRBJ2-2 and V is TRBV5-4; a weak D match, TRBD2 (6 bases). V dropped 0 bases and J dropped 6 bases, with 15 bases sitting between them. Germline-derived CDR1 and CDR2 are SGHNT and YYREEE (reference sequence). The CDR3 runs 16 residues. The CDR3 sequence: CASSLASGRRAGELFF. CDR3 DNA: TGTGCCAGCAGCTTGGCCTCGGGCAGGAGGGCCGGGGAGCTGTTTTTT.

This sequence joins TRBV30 and TRBJ2-3; 11 bases agree with TRBD1. This CDR3 is 14 amino acids long. V lost 5 bases and J lost 3; bases outside the gene matches: 4. From germline, CDR1 is GTSNPN and CDR2 SVGIG (reference sequence). This CDR3 is CAWVRDRGTDTQYF. The CDR3, as DNA: TGTGCCTGGGTCCGGGACAGGGGGACAGATACGCAGTATTTT.